The 32 T cell receptor beta chains listed next were all sequenced from one sample in a study of post-analysis software for immune sequencing data. Presence of unique molecular identifiers characterized the TCR beta cDNA libraries. TCRdb analysed the PCR reads with MiXCR anew, one entry per CDR3 protein. In the table there are about 430,000 distinct CDR3 sequences, approximately 38% of which are singletons. Study conclusions and caveats: TRBV5-6, TRBV5-1 and TRBV20-1 belonged to a set of five TRBV segments that were more frequent in patients than controls.

Antigen specificity for these receptors is unknown. Sequenced input: blood. Every receptor here comes from a girl aged 2-10 years with multiple sclerosis.

This clonotype came up a few times. The chain combines TRBV3-1 with TRBJ1-5, with D perhaps matching TRBD1 (5 bases). Per germline, CDR1 LGHDT and CDR2 YNNKEL (reference sequence). This CDR3 is built from 14 residues. V was trimmed by 7 bases and J by 7 bases, leaving 17 bases between them. The chain's CDR3 is CASKQGTVGQPQHF. CDR3 bases: TGTGCCAGCAAGCAGGGCACAGTAGGCCAGCCCCAGCATTTT. Based on the CDR3 plus reference TRBV3-1 and TRBJ1-5, the full variable domain is DTAVSQTPKYLVTQMGNDKSIKCEQNLGHDTMYWYKQDSKKFLKIMFSYNNKELIINETVPNRFSPKSPDKAHLNLHINSLELGDSAVYFCASKQGTVGQPQHFGDGTRLSIL.

In this sample, this clonotype turned up a few times. The V call is TRBV4-3, the J call TRBJ2-5; the D gene could be TRBD1 or TRBD2 (5 bases each). V lost 1 base, J lost 5 bases, and 17 bases lay in between. The V gene's germline CDR1 is LGHNA and CDR2 YSLEER. The CDR3 covers 16 residues. The DNA for the CDR3 is TGCGCCAGCAGCCAAGCGGATTCGGGGACGTGGGAGACCCAGTACTTC. Its translation is CASSQADSGTWETQYF.

The CDR3 region is CASSYSQAMGANYGYTF. The CDR3 bases are TGTGCCAGCAGTTACTCACAGGCGATGGGGGCTAACTATGGCTACACCTTC. The chain has TRBV6-5 and TRBJ1-2; D may be TRBD1 (5 bases). V was trimmed by 0 bases and J by 0 bases, leaving 14 bases between them. The CDR3 runs to 17 residues. The germline CDR1 and CDR2 sequences are MNHEY and SVGAGI.

This rearrangement joins TRBV15 to TRBJ2-1, with TRBD2 matching over 7 bases. V lost 0 bases and J lost 7; bases outside the gene matches: 3. This CDR3 has 14 residues. Germline assignment: CDR1 LNHNV and CDR2 YYDKDF (reference sequence). CDR3 residues: CATSREVGGNEQFF. CDR3 nucleotide sequence: TGTGCCACCAGCAGAGAGGTCGGGGGGAATGAGCAGTTCTTC.

As to this clonotype: A read error may produce the germline difference seen at one junction end. The chain recombines TRBV7-6 with TRBJ1-6; TRBD1 matches 7 bases. The CDR3 runs to 18 residues. The germline CDR1 and CDR2 sequences are SGHVS and FNYEAQ. Written as DNA, the CDR3 is TGTACCAGCAGCTTACGGCGACGGGACAGCCAGTTGAATTCACCCCTCCACTTT. This translates into CTSSLRRRDSQLNSPLHF.

The rearrangement uses TRBV28 and TRBJ1-6; TRBD1 matches 7 bases. Germline CDR1 is MDHEN and CDR2 is SYDVKM. The CDR3 contains 13 residues. V lost 6 bases, J lost 8 bases, and 4 bases stayed unmatched. The CDR3 DNA follows: TGTGCCAGCAGGACAGGGAGTCATTCACCCCTCCACTTT. It specifies CASRTGSHSPLHF.

This clonotype was detected only a few times. The chain links TRBV7-2 to TRBJ2-5; 13 positions agree with TRBD2. Trimming took 4 bases from V and 4 from J; bases not matched to a gene: 3. Germline V lookup: CDR1 SGHTA, CDR2 FQGNSA. The CDR3 loop spans 15 amino acids. For the CDR3, the DNA is TGTGCCAGCAGCTCCCGGACTAGCGGGAGAGAGACCCAGTACTTC. Translation gives CASSSRTSGRETQYF.

This clonotype was recorded a few times. The chain uses TRBV12-3 or TRBV12-4 and TRBJ1-2, with D tentatively TRBD1 (5 bases). V dropped 6 bases and J dropped 8 bases, with 13 bases sitting between them. CDR3 size: 12 residues. The CDR3, as DNA: TGTGCCAGCAGCCCTGACAGTCTCGGCTACACCTTC. It yields the protein CASSPDSLGYTF.

This chain links TRBV12-3 or TRBV12-4 with TRBJ2-3, with D unclear. V lost 2 bases and J 2 bases, leaving 8 bases between the germline ends. This CDR3 comprises 14 residues. As DNA, the CDR3 is TGTGCCAGCAGTTTAACGGTGAACACAGATACGCAGTATTTT. Translating gives CASSLTVNTDTQYF.

The rearrangement links TRBV5-5 to TRBJ1-6, with D unclear. Germline V gene lookup returns CDR1 SGHKS and CDR2 YYEKEE (reference sequence). The V and J ends lost 0 bases and 14 bases respectively, with 9 bases between them. The length of the CDR3 is 12 residues. As DNA, the CDR3 is TGTGCCAGCAGCTTGGTAGGTGATTCCCTCCACTTT. Protein sequence: CASSLVGDSLHF. The full variable domain, rest sourced from reference TRBV5-5 and TRBJ1-6, is DAGVTQSPTHLIKTRGQQVTLRCSPISGHKSVSWYQQVLGQGPQFIFQYYEKEERGRGNFPDRFSARQFPNYSSELNVNALLLGDSALYLCASSLVGDSLHFGNGTRLTVT.

The V call is TRBV29-1, the J call TRBJ1-4; D is unresolved. CDR3 length equals 12 residues. Germline CDR1 SQVTM, CDR2 ANQGSEA. With 7 bases removed from V and 4 bases from J, the gap between germline ends came to 10 bases. The CDR3 DNA is TGCAGCGCCCTTTCAGTTAATGAAAAACTGTTTTTT. Residues: CSALSVNEKLFF.

The V gene is TRBV20-1, the J gene TRBJ2-4; D is unresolved. The germline gives CDR1 DFQATT, CDR2 SNEGSKA (reference sequence). Trimming removed 1 base from V and 0 bases from J, with 13 bases in between. This CDR3 contains 16 residues. CDR3 bases: TGCAGTGCTAGAGTATTGAACGGTATAGCCAAAAACATTCAGTACTTC. This sequence encodes CSARVLNGIAKNIQYF.

This clonotype came up a few times. J is TRBJ1-5 and V is TRBV12-3 or TRBV12-4; 10 positions match TRBD1. The ends lost 6 bases at V and 6 bases at J; junction bases unmatched: 8. The CDR3 is made up of 15 amino acids. CDR3 DNA sequence: TGTGCCAGCAGCGTGACAGGGGGCATCAGTCAGCCCCAGCATTTT. It encodes CASSVTGGISQPQHF.

The chain recombines TRBV15 with TRBJ2-7; perhaps TRBD1 as D (5 bases). The CDR3 runs 14 residues. The V gene lost 0 bases and the J gene lost 1 base, with 7 bases spanning the gap. Germline CDR1 LNHNV, CDR2 YYDKDF (reference sequence). The CDR3 DNA is TGTGCCACCAGCAGAGAAAAGGGGTCCTACGAGCAGTACTTC. This gives the protein CATSREKGSYEQYF.

In this sample, this clonotype turned up a few times. This chain joins TRBV7-8 and TRBJ1-1; D gene unclear. V lost 5 bases and J 1 base, leaving 11 bases between the germline ends. Looked up from germline, CDR1 is SGHVS and CDR2 is FQNEAQ. The CDR3 totals 14 residues. In DNA, the CDR3 is TGTGCCAGCAGCCAGATCACGGGGAACACTGAAGCTTTCTTT. Translating it yields CASSQITGNTEAFF.

This clonotype turned up a few times. The chain employs TRBV12-3 or TRBV12-4 and TRBJ2-1; possibly TRBD1 or TRBD2 for D (5 bases each). The CDR3 sequence is 18 residues long. V lost 3 bases, J lost 5 bases, and 23 bases lay in between. The CDR3 DNA sequence: TGTGCCAGCAGTTTTCCCCCGATCGGGGCTAGCACCAACAATGAGCAGTTCTTC. Translating it yields CASSFPPIGASTNNEQFF.

Only a few counts were recorded for this clonotype. The rearrangement links TRBV3-1 to TRBJ2-5; 10 bases agree with TRBD2. This CDR3 has 16 residues. Trimming cost V 0 bases and J 3 bases; bases outside gene matches: 4. In germline, CDR1 is LGHDT, CDR2 YNNKEL (reference sequence). This CDR3 is CASSQDTAGGKETQYF. Here the CDR3 DNA reads TGTGCCAGCAGCCAAGATACAGCGGGGGGGAAAGAGACCCAGTACTTC.

The table lists this clonotype with a few counts. This chain connects TRBV7-9 to TRBJ1-2; D call uncertain. Germline V CDR1 and CDR2: SEHNR, FQNEAQ (reference sequence). V was pared by 5 bases and J by 2 bases, with 12 bases between. This CDR3 spans 14 amino acids. DNA of the CDR3: TGTGCCAGCAGCCCCAACGGGATGAACTATGGCTACACCTTC. As protein: CASSPNGMNYGYTF.

V gene TRBV5-1 combines with J gene TRBJ2-4; tentatively, D is TRBD2 (6 bases). The better agreement between TRBJ2-5 and the DNA end casts doubt on the J call. CDR1 and CDR2 from the germline V gene are SGHRS and YFSETQ. The CDR3 is made up of 14 amino acids. The CDR3 DNA follows: TGCGCCAGCAGCGATGGAGGGGTTCAAGAGACCCAGTACTTC. Amino acids: CASSDGGVQETQYF.

The V and J genes are TRBV7-8 and TRBJ2-7, with 9 bases matching TRBD2. The J call could be wrong; TRBJ2-5 is a better fit for the DNA end. This CDR3 spans 17 amino acids. Germline V gives CDR1 SGHVS, CDR2 FQNEAQ. The CDR3 DNA is TGTGCCAGCAGCTTAATTGGCGGGGGGGCCGAGAAAGAGACCCAGTACTTC. Encoded protein: CASSLIGGGAEKETQYF.

V is TRBV4-1 and J is TRBJ1-6; D is unresolved. Germline V lookup: CDR1 MGHRA, CDR2 YSYEKL. The V gene lost 1 base and the J gene lost 11 bases, with 15 bases spanning the gap. This CDR3 has 15 amino acids. Here the CDR3 reads CASSQGRPLRAPLHF. DNA for the CDR3: TGCGCCAGCAGCCAAGGTAGACCGCTTCGGGCACCCCTCCACTTT.

This clonotype was seen more than once but under ten times. V gene TRBV7-2 combines with J gene TRBJ2-1; D not certain. Trimming cost V 0 bases and J 8 bases, with 8 bases left between them. Germline V gene lookup returns CDR1 SGHTA and CDR2 FQGNSA. The CDR3 consists of 13 residues. CDR3: CASSLAPRDEQFF. The CDR3 bases are TGTGCCAGCAGCTTAGCCCCCCGGGATGAGCAGTTCTTC.

The chain couples TRBV12-3 or TRBV12-4 to TRBJ2-1; TRBD1 matches 8 bases. The length of the CDR3 is 16 residues. V dropped 6 bases and J dropped 7; count of bases not matched to a gene: 14. This CDR3 reads CASRPGARGPGNEQFF. CDR3 coding DNA: TGTGCCAGCAGGCCCGGAGCCAGGGGGCCGGGGAATGAGCAGTTCTTC.

This clonotype showed up just a few times. V is TRBV5-5 and J is TRBJ2-5, with unresolved D. V dropped 4 bases and J dropped 4 bases, with 14 bases sitting between them. Germline-derived CDR1 and CDR2 are SGHKS and YYEKEE (reference sequence). The CDR3 has 14 residues. The CDR3 sequence: CASSAGITAETQYF. Here the CDR3 DNA reads TGTGCCAGCAGCGCCGGAATCACAGCAGAGACCCAGTACTTC.

V gene TRBV5-1 combines with J gene TRBJ1-2; D is perhaps TRBD1 (6 bases). Germline V gene lookup returns CDR1 SGHRS and CDR2 YFSETQ. Deletions cut 2 bases from V and 5 bases from J, with 10 bases between. The CDR3 length is 13 residues. Here the CDR3 reads CASSFWDKYGYTF. In DNA form, the CDR3 reads TGCGCCAGCAGCTTCTGGGACAAGTATGGCTACACCTTC.

This clonotype was counted only a few times. The junction departs from germline at one end; a sequencing error may be responsible. V usage is TRBV5-1 and J usage is TRBJ1-2; possibly TRBD1 for D (5 bases). Looked up from germline, CDR1 is SGHRS and CDR2 is YFSETQ. CDR3 size: 13 residues. The CDR3 loop is CANSLGTSGGYTF. As DNA, the CDR3 is TGCGCCAACAGCTTGGGGACCTCAGGGGGCTACACCTTC.

The chain employs TRBV5-1 and TRBJ2-1, with 7 positions matching TRBD2. Germline V gives CDR1 SGHRS, CDR2 YFSETQ. The ends lost 1 base at V and 10 bases at J; junction bases unmatched: 11. The CDR3 contains 15 residues. The CDR3: CASSLWWEGSREQFF. The CDR3 coding sequence is TGCGCCAGCAGCTTGTGGTGGGAGGGGAGTCGAGAGCAGTTCTTC.

The chain combines TRBV6-6 with TRBJ2-5, with 8 bases aligning to TRBD1. Germline V gene data show CDR1 as MNHNY and CDR2 as SVGAGI (reference sequence). The CDR3 is 16 residues long. After removal of 6 bases from V and 11 bases from J, the junction contained 20 bases not matched to a gene. The CDR3 DNA reads as TGTGCCAGCAGATACCCGTCGGGGACAGGCGCGAATGAGCAGTACTTC. This encodes CASRYPSGTGANEQYF.

This clonotype has only a few counts. J is TRBJ2-3 and V is TRBV7-3; D remains unclear. Germline lookup yields CDR1 SGHTA and CDR2 FQGTGA. V dropped 1 base and J dropped 2 bases, with 4 bases sitting between them. This CDR3 contains 13 residues. This CDR3 is CASSLMATDTQYF. The CDR3 nucleotides read TGTGCCAGCAGCTTAATGGCCACAGATACGCAGTATTTT.

This sequence joins TRBV15 and TRBJ2-3, with D tentatively TRBD1 (5 bases). This CDR3 has 14 residues. Germline loops: CDR1 LNHNV, CDR2 YYDKDF (reference sequence). With 8 bases removed from V and 0 bases from J, the gap between germline ends came to 12 bases. CDR3 sequence reads: CATRQSSSTDTQYF. In DNA form, the CDR3 reads TGTGCCACCCGACAGTCTTCTAGCACAGATACGCAGTATTTT.

This chain joins TRBV12-3 or TRBV12-4 and TRBJ2-7; a possible D gene is TRBD1 (5 bases). The germline V and J ends were trimmed by 3 bases and 6 bases, with 18 bases remaining between them. This CDR3 is 15 amino acids long. The CDR3 sequence: CASSLGPARAGEQYF. Written as DNA, the CDR3 is TGTGCCAGCAGTTTGGGCCCCGCCAGGGCTGGCGAGCAGTACTTC.

This chain connects TRBV9 to TRBJ2-1; maybe TRBD1 (6 bases). CDR3 size: 17 residues. V lost 1 base to trimming and J lost 8 bases, with 22 bases between them. Germline V gives CDR1 SGDLS, CDR2 YYNGEE. CDR3 protein: CASSVIPSEISGDEQFF. The CDR3 coding sequence is TGTGCCAGCAGCGTAATTCCCAGCGAGATATCAGGGGATGAGCAGTTCTTC.